These T cell receptor beta chains were read from a single sample in a study of T cells in Graves' hyperthyroidism and ophthalmopathy. MiXCR, run by TCRdb on the multiplex PCR reads, gives a single entry per CDR3 protein. The sample lists a few hundred thousand distinct CDR3 sequences; around 15% were seen once. Input material: blood. These receptors all stem from a woman aged 55-69 years with Graves' ophthalmopathy. Each CDR3 is given with its conserved first and last residue. A D gene is named only where the DNA matches it firmly. Not all rows give a size; the values are once, few, many and, for expanded clones, a class.

size: many; D: TRBD2; J: TRBJ2-5; V: TRBV9; CDR3: CASRGGLETQYF; DNA: TGTGCCAGTCGGGGGGGCTTAGAGACCCAGTACTTC
size: -; D: TRBD1; J: TRBJ1-4; V: TRBV5-4; CDR3: CASSLGGGQGEKKLFF; DNA: TGTGCCAGCAGCTTGGGGGGCGGCCAGGGGGAAAAGAAACTGTTTTTT
size: -; D: TRBD2; J: TRBJ2-3; V: TRBV7-2; CDR3: CASSPASGGAGLTDTQYF; DNA: TGTGCCAGCAGCCCAGCCAGCGGGGGGGCCGGGCTTACAGATACGCAGTATTTT
size: many; D: TRBD1; J: TRBJ2-1; V: TRBV5-1; CDR3: CASSSQTGRYNEQFF; DNA: TGCGCCAGCAGCTCACAGACAGGGAGATACAATGAGCAGTTCTTC
size: many; D: TRBD1; J: TRBJ2-5; V: TRBV28; CDR3: CASSDRGRKHQETQYF; DNA: TGTGCCAGCAGTGACAGGGGGCGAAAACACCAAGAGACCCAGTACTTC
size: many; D: TRBD2; J: TRBJ2-1; V: TRBV7-6; CDR3: CASSLGGGRPLDEQFF; DNA: TGTGCCAGCAGCTTAGGAGGCGGGAGACCTTTGGATGAGCAGTTCTTC
size: -; D: -; J: TRBJ1-4; V: TRBV20-1; CDR3: CSARDPAGSNEKLFF; DNA: TGCAGTGCTAGAGATCCGGCAGGGAGTAATGAAAAACTGTTTTTT
size: -; D: TRBD1; J: TRBJ1-2; V: TRBV7-9; CDR3: CASTLTGWEGYTF; DNA: TGTGCCAGCACTCTGACAGGGTGGGAAGGCTACACCTTC
size: many; D: -; J: TRBJ1-2; V: TRBV11-1; CDR3: CASSTQGRTTNYGYTF; DNA: TGTGCCAGCAGCACCCAGGGACGGACGACTAACTATGGCTACACCTTC
size: many; D: -; J: TRBJ1-1; V: TRBV20-1; CDR3: CSARGLGGGDTEAFF; DNA: TGCAGTGCTAGAGGTCTGGGGGGGGGGGACACTGAAGCTTTCTTT
size: -; D: TRBD2; J: TRBJ2-5; V: TRBV7-2; CDR3: CASSLWSGLAGGRRETQYF; DNA: TGTGCCAGCAGCTTATGGTCGGGACTAGCGGGGGGGCGGAGAGAGACCCAGTACTTC
size: many; D: TRBD2; J: TRBJ2-3; V: TRBV5-1; CDR3: CASSLGLAATTDTQYF; DNA: TGCGCCAGCAGCTTGGGTCTAGCGGCGACCACAGATACGCAGTATTTT
size: few; D: -; J: TRBJ1-5; V: TRBV19; CDR3: CASSMTTHQPQHF; DNA: TGTGCCAGTAGTATGACCACCCATCAGCCCCAGCATTTT
size: many; D: -; J: TRBJ1-5; V: TRBV7-2; CDR3: CASSLRSANQPQHF; DNA: TGTGCCAGCAGCTTACGGTCCGCCAATCAGCCCCAGCATTTT
size: few; D: -; J: TRBJ2-6; V: TRBV2; CDR3: CASSEHQGLFTNVLTF; DNA: TGTGCCAGCAGTGAGCACCAGGGCCTGTTTACCAACGTCCTGACTTTC
size: few; D: TRBD2; J: TRBJ2-2; V: TRBV7-2; CDR3: CASSGGGLEGKAGELFF; DNA: TGTGCCAGCAGCGGGGGGGGACTAGAAGGGAAAGCCGGGGAGCTGTTTTTT
size: -; D: -; J: TRBJ1-2; V: TRBV27; CDR3: CASSLGLGQPYGYTF; DNA: TGTGCCAGCAGTTTGGGGCTCGGACAGCCATATGGCTACACCTTC
size: -; D: TRBD2; J: TRBJ2-1; V: TRBV19; CDR3: CASSIAGGVYNEQFF; DNA: TGTGCCAGTAGTATAGCGGGGGGTGTCTACAATGAGCAGTTCTTC
size: many; D: -; J: TRBJ1-5; V: TRBV28; CDR3: CASSPYLQARSNQPQHF; DNA: TGTGCCAGCAGTCCCTACCTACAGGCCCGGTCGAATCAGCCCCAGCATTTT
size: -; D: -; J: TRBJ1-2; V: TRBV19; CDR3: CASSMGRLTYGYTF; DNA: TGTGCCAGTAGTATGGGGCGGCTCACTTATGGCTACACCTTC
size: -; D: -; J: TRBJ2-4; V: TRBV20-1; CDR3: CSARDPSKGADIQYF; DNA: TGCAGTGCTAGAGACCCTAGCAAGGGAGCTGACATTCAGTACTTC